This TCR beta chain was sequenced during a study of shared clonotypes between healthy human individuals. Whole-study findings and limits: Among the subsets, naive ones generally showed larger estimated richness than memory ones. In contrast to clonotypes shared by all four donors, non-shared clonotypes had lower generation probabilities.

Assay used: immunoSEQ multiplex PCR; TCRdb lists only in-frame clones, some missing. Of hundreds of thousands of clones in the sample, approximately 96% were seen once. Trimming removed 3 bases from V and 3 bases from J, with 12 bases in between. This CDR3 has 14 amino acids. Germline CDR1 MNHEY, CDR2 SVGAGI. On this clone: What it recognizes is unknown.

Naive CD8 populations comprised CD45RO-negative cells positively selected for CCR7, excluding terminally differentiated effector memory CD45RA+ cells. The TCR comes from a woman aged 25-40 years in good health. This chain links TRBV6-5 with TRBJ2-7; possibly TRBD1 for D (5 bases). The specimen was naive CD8+ T cells sorted from blood. The CDR3 nucleotides read TGTGCCAGCAGTTATTTTCAGGGCGACTACGAGCAGTACTTC. Translation: CASSYFQGDYEQYF.